The present TCR beta chain was sequenced within a study of regulatory T cells in long-lasting Graves disease. General study findings and limits: Favored usage of TRBV28, TRBJ1-2 and TRBJ2-5 was recorded in persistent disease.

For TCR beta, libraries came from iRepertoire HTBI primers and Arm-PCR of CDR3 regions. Via MiXCR, TCRdb re-called the multiplex PCR reads, giving one row per CDR3 protein. The data contain approximately 400,000 distinct CDR3 sequences, about 15% of them singletons. Trimming pared 1 base from V and 10 bases from J, leaving 10 bases between. Germline CDR1 reads SGHAT; CDR2 reads FQNNGV. The CDR3 runs 12 residues. This clonotype was seen many times. The antigen remains undetermined. Documented time point: newly diagnosed GD, antithyroid drugs for less than 3 months. TCR sequences were obtained from RNA taken from PBMCs. The authors drew approximately 9 milliliters of peripheral blood into EDTA tubes. Another study also made use of these data, one on T cells in Graves' hyperthyroidism and ophthalmopathy. That report notes: Calling Graves' hyperthyroidism stable meant ophthalmopathy did not progress within 18 months.

The sample in question was peripheral blood mononuclear cells (PBMCs), obtained at new diagnosis, from a patient treated with antithyroid drugs. V usage is TRBV11-2 and J usage is TRBJ1-1; D ambiguous. This clonotype originated in a woman in her thirties or forties with Graves disease. The CDR3 DNA reads as TGTGCCAGCAGCTTAGGGACGGAAGGAGCTTTCTTT. Translation: CASSLGTEGAFF.